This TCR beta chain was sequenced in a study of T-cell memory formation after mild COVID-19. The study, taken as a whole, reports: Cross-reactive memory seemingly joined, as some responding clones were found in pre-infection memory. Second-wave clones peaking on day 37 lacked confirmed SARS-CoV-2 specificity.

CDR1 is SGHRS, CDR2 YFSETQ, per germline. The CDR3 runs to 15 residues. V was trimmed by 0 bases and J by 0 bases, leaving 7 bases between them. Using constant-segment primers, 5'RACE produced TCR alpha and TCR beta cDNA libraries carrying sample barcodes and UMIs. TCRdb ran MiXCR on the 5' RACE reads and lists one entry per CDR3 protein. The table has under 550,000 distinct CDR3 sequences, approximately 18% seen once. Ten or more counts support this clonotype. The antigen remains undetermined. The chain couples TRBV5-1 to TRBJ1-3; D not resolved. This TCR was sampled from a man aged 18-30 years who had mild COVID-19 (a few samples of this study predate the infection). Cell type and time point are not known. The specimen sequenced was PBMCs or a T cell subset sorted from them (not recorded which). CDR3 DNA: TGCGCCAGCAGCTTGGAACAGAGCTCTGGAAACACCATATATTTT. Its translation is CASSLEQSSGNTIYF.